This T cell receptor beta chain was observed in a study of control samples from healthy donors and cancer patients. Trimming took 5 bases from V and 6 from J; bases not matched to a gene: 5. Germline assignment: CDR1 MNHNY and CDR2 SVGAGI (reference sequence). The CDR3 extends over 14 amino acids. Assay: immunoSEQ multiplex PCR; the TCRdb copy retains only in-frame clones and omits some. The sample includes almost 95,000 clones, about nine tenths of them seen just once. Sample: blood. This chain uses TRBV6-6 with TRBJ1-1; the match to TRBD1 covers 11 bases. This receptor was taken from a woman aged 18-35 years in good health. The CDR3 DNA follows: TGTGCCAGCAGTCCAGGACAGGGGGCCGCTGAAGCTTTCTTT. It is translated as CASSPGQGAAEAFF.